The clone carrying this T cell receptor beta chain occurred once. This CDR3 has 13 residues. From germline, CDR1 is MNHEY and CDR2 SVGAGI. V lost 2 bases and J 2 bases, leaving 4 bases between the germline ends. Sample barcodes were added at both library ends during cDNA synthesis. TCRdb independently ran MiXCR on the 5' RACE reads; one entry per CDR3 protein. This sample yields roughly 340,000 distinct CDR3 sequences, of which roughly 28% are seen a single time; 6.1% belongs to the top ten. All three twin pairs grew up together with likely shared infections and vaccines. This specimen comes from a study of identical twins' blood T cells. About the research overall: Roughly six alpha and about 6 beta libraries together yielded roughly 50 million reads.

Sequenced material: PBMCs. The clonotype originates from a woman between 18 and 55 years old in good health. This chain connects TRBV6-5 to TRBJ1-5, with unresolved D. CDR3 loop: CASSYNRNQPQHF. Written as DNA, the CDR3 is TGTGCCAGCAGTTACAATCGCAATCAGCCCCAGCATTTT.